A selection of T cell receptor beta chains follows, all from one sample in a study of T cell responses to AZD1222 COVID-19 vaccine. TCRdb's copy holds only in-frame clones and misses some; the assay was immunoSEQ multiplex PCR. The sample shows 92,000 or so clones, roughly 90% of them seen only once. This specimen consisted of peripheral blood, obtained 28 days after the second AZD1222 dose. The receptors come from an adult who received the AZD1222 COVID-19 vaccine. Both conserved end residues are part of each CDR3. A D gene is named only where the DNA matches it firmly. Part of the rows lack a size; the others show once, few, many or a class for expanded clones.

D gene,V gene,J gene,CDR3 length,clone size,CDR3 protein,CDR3 DNA
TRBD2,TRBV29-1,TRBJ2-2,17,NA,CSVEDAGSGGNTGELFF,TGCAGCGTTGAAGATGCAGGTAGCGGGGGTAACACCGGGGAGCTGTTTTTT
NA,TRBV6-1,TRBJ1-2,13,NA,CASNRPNMGGYTF,TGTGCCAGCAATCGCCCGAATATGGGCGGCTACACCTTC
TRBD1,TRBV4-3,TRBJ2-7,15,NA,CASSQGTGDSYEQYF,TGCGCCAGCAGCCAAGGGACAGGGGATTCCTACGAGCAGTACTTC
NA,TRBV9,TRBJ1-1,16,once,CASSVAWAGPNTEAFF,TGTGCCAGCAGCGTAGCGTGGGCAGGGCCGAACACTGAAGCTTTCTTT
TRBD1,TRBV2,TRBJ1-1,12,NA,CASIRGVTEAFF,TGTGCCAGTATCAGGGGGGTTACTGAAGCTTTCTTT
TRBD2,TRBV4-3,TRBJ2-1,17,NA,CASSQDFVLAGYNEQFF,TGCGCCAGCAGCCAAGATTTCGTCCTAGCGGGATACAATGAGCAGTTCTTC
NA,TRBV5-1,TRBJ2-2,11,NA,CASSWYGELFF,TGCGCCAGCAGCTGGTACGGGGAGCTGTTTTTT
TRBD1,TRBV7-6,TRBJ2-3,21,NA,CASSLVNRDRGRSHRTDTQYF,TGTGCCAGCAGCTTAGTCAACCGGGACAGGGGTCGTTCCCATCGAACAGATACGCAGTATTTT
NA,TRBV6-5,TRBJ1-1,14,NA,CASTGGGAFTEAFF,TGTGCCAGCACCGGAGGGGGGGCGTTCACTGAAGCTTTCTTT
NA,TRBV5-5,TRBJ1-6,13,NA,CASKQSYNSPLHF,TGTGCCAGTAAACAGTCATATAATTCACCCCTCCACTTT
TRBD2,TRBV27,TRBJ2-3,15,NA,CASSSTSGGTDTQYF,TGTGCCAGCAGTAGCACTAGCGGGGGCACAGATACGCAGTATTTT
NA,TRBV7-2,TRBJ1-6,17,NA,CASSPSDWVNYNSPLHF,TGTGCCAGCAGTCCATCTGACTGGGTAAACTATAATTCACCCCTCCACTTT
NA,TRBV5-1,TRBJ1-5,12,NA,CASSLEGQPQHF,TGCGCCAGCAGCTTGGAGGGTCAGCCCCAGCATTTT
NA,TRBV27,TRBJ1-5,14,NA,CASSLVGVGQPQHF,TGTGCCAGCAGTTTAGTCGGGGTAGGTCAGCCCCAGCATTTT
NA,TRBV2,TRBJ2-3,12,NA,CASSYSTPRGYF,TGTGCCAGCAGTTACTCGACGCCCCGCGGGTATTTT
NA,TRBV27,TRBJ2-7,14,NA,CASSPGPFPYEQYF,TGTGCCAGCAGTCCCGGACCCTTCCCCTACGAGCAGTACTTC
NA,TRBV11-2,TRBJ1-3,17,NA,CASSLDLPGISGNTIYF,TGTGCCAGCAGCTTAGATCTGCCGGGCATCTCTGGAAACACCATATATTTT
NA,TRBV3-1/TRBV3-2,TRBJ2-7,14,NA,CASSEEERAYEQYF,TGTGCCAGCAGCGAGGAGGAGCGAGCCTACGAGCAGTACTTC